Given below is one TCR beta chain in context. What it binds is unknown. These data are taken from a study of shared clonotypes between healthy human individuals. CD8 cells classed as naive were CD45RO-negative and positively selected for CCR7, excluding terminally differentiated effector memory CD45RA+ cells. Study-wide results and limits: Approximately 4.6% of naive CD4 clonotypes were shared across four donors.

Some clones are missing from TCRdb's copy, which holds only in-frame ones; the method was immunoSEQ multiplex PCR. The repertoire has about 580,000 clones, 95% to 98% of them found once; the top ten carry 0.3%. Material for sequencing was naive CD8+ T cells sorted from blood. This clonotype originated in a man aged 25 to 45 in good health.

DNA of the CDR3: TGTGCCAGTAGTATTTCGGAAACTAGCGGGAGGGAGGCCTCCTACAATGAGCAGTTCTTC. Amino acid sequence: CASSISETSGREASYNEQFF. This chain uses TRBV19 with TRBJ2-1; 13 bases are shared with TRBD2. Germline lookup yields CDR1 LNHDA and CDR2 SQIVND (reference sequence). Trimming removed 3 bases from V and 0 bases from J; junction bases left unmatched: 11. CDR3 length: 20 residues.